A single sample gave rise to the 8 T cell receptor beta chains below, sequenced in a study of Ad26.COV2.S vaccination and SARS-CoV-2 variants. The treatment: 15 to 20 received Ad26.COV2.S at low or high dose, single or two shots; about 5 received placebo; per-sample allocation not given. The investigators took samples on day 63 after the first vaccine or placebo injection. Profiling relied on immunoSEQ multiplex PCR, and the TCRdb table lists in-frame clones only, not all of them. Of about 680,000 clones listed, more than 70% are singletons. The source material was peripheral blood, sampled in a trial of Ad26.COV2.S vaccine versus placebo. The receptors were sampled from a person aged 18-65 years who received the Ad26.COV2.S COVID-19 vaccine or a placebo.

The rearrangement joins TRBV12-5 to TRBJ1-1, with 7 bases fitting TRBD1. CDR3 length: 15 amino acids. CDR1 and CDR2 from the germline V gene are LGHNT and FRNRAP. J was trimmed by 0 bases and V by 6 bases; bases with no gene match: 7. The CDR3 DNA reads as TGTGCTAGTGGCTTACGGACAGGAGTGAACACTGAAGCTTTCTTT. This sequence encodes CASGLRTGVNTEAFF.

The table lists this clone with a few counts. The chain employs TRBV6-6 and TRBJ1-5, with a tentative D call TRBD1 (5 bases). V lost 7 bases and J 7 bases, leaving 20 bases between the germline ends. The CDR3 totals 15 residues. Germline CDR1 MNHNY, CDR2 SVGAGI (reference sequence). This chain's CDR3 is CASTSQGSLTQPQHF. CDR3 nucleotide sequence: TGTGCCAGCACCTCCCAGGGTAGCCTTACGCAGCCCCAGCATTTT.

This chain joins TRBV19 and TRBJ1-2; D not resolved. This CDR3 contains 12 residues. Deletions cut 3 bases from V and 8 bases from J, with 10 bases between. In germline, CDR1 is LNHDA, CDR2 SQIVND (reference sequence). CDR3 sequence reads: CASSIYGGGYTF. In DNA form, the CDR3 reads TGTGCCAGTAGTATTTACGGCGGCGGCTACACCTTC. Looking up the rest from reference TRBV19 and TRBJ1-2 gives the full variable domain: DGGITQSPKYLFRKEGQNVTLSCEQNLNHDAMYWYRQDPGQGLRLIYYSQIVNDFQKGDIAEGYSVSREKKESFPLTVTSAQKNPTAFYLCASSIYGGGYTFGSGTRLTVV.

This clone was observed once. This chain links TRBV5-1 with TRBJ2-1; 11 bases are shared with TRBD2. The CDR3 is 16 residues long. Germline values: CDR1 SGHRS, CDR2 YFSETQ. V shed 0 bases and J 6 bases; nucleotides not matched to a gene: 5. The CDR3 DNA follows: TGCGCCAGCAGCTTGGCTATACTAGCGGGAGTCAATGAGCAGTTCTTC. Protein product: CASSLAILAGVNEQFF.

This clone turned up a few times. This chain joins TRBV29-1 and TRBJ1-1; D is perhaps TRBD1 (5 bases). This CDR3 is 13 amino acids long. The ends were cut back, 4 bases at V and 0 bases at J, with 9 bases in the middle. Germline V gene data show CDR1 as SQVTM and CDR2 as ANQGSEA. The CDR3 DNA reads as TGCAGCGTTGCACAGGTGTTGAACACTGAAGCTTTCTTT. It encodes CSVAQVLNTEAFF.

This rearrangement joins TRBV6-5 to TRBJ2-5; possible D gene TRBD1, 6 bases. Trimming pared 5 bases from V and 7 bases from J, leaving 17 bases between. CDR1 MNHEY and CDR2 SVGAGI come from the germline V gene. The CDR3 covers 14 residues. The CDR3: CASSPSGVPGTQYF. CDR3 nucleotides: TGTGCCAGCAGTCCATCAGGGGTCCCCGGGACCCAGTACTTC.

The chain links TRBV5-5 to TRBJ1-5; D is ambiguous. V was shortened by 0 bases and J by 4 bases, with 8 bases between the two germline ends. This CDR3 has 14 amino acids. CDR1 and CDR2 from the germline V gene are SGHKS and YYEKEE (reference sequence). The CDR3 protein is CASSLGPENQPQHF. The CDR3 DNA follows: TGTGCCAGCAGCTTGGGGCCAGAGAATCAGCCCCAGCATTTT.

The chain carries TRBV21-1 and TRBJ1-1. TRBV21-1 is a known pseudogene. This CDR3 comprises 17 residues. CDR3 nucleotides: TGTGCCAGCACCCCGTGGGGGAGTGAGGGCCAATACACTGAAGCTTTCTTT. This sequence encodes CASTPWGSEGQYTEAFF.